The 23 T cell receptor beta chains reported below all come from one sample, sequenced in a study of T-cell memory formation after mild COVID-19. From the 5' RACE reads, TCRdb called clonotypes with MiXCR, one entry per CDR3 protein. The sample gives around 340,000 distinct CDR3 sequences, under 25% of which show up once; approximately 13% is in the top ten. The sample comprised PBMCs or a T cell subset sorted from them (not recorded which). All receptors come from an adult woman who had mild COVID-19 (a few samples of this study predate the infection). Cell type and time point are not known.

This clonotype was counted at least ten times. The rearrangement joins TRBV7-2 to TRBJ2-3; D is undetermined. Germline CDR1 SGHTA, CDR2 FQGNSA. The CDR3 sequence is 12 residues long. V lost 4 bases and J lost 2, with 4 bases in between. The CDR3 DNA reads TGTGCCAGCAGCTCGTACACAGATACGCAGTATTTT. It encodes CASSSYTDTQYF.

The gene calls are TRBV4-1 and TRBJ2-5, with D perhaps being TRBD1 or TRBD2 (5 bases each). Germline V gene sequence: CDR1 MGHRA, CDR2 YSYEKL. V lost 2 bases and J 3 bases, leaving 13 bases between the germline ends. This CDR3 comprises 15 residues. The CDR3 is CASSQSGTDEETQYF. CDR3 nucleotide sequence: TGCGCCAGCAGCCAATCCGGGACGGATGAAGAGACCCAGTACTTC.

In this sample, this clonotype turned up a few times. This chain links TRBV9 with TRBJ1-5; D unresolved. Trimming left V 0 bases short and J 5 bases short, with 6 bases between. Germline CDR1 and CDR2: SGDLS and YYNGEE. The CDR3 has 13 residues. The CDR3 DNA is TGTGCCAGCAGCGTAGGGCCAGATCAGCCCCAGCATTTT. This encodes CASSVGPDQPQHF.

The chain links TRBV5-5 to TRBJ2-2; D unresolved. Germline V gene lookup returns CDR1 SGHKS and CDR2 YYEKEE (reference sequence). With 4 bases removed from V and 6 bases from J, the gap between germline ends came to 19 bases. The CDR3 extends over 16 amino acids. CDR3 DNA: TGTGCCAGCAGCCCTTGGACCGTTGTCCGGGCCGGGGAGCTGTTTTTT. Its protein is CASSPWTVVRAGELFF.

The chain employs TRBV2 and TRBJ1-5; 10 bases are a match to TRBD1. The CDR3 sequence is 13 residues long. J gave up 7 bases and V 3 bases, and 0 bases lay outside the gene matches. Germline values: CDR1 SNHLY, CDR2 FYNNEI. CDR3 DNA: TGTGCCAGCAGTGAGGACAGGGGGCAGCCCCAGCATTTT. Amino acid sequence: CASSEDRGQPQHF.

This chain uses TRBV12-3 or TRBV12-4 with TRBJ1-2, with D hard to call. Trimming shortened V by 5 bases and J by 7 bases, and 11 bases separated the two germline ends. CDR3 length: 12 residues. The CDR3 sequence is CASSPRDRGYTF. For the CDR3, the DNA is TGTGCCAGCAGTCCCCGGGATCGTGGCTACACCTTC.

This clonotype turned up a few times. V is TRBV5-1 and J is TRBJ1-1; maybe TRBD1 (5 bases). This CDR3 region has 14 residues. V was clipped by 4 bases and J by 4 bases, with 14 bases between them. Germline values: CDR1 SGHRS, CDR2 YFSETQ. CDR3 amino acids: CASSGHTPSTEAFF. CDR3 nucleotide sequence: TGCGCCAGCAGCGGACACACCCCGAGCACTGAAGCTTTCTTT.

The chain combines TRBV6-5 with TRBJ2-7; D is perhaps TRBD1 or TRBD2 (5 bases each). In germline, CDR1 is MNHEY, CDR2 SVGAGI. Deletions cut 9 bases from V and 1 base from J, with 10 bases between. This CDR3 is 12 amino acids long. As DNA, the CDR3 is TGTGCCAGTGGGACCGGTTCCTACGAGCAGTACTTC. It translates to CASGTGSYEQYF.

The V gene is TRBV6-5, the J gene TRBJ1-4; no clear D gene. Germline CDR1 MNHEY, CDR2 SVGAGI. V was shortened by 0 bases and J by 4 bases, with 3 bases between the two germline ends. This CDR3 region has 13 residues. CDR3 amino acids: CASSYSVNEKLFF. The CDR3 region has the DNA TGTGCCAGCAGTTACTCCGTTAATGAAAAACTGTTTTTT.

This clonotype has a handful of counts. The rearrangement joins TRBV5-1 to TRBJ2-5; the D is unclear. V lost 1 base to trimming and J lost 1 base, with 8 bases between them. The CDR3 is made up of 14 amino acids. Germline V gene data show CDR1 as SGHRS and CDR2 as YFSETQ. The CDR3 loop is CASSLFQSQETQYF. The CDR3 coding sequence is TGCGCCAGCAGCTTGTTCCAGTCCCAAGAGACCCAGTACTTC. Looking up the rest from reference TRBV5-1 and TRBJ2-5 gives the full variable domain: KAGVTQTPRYLIKTRGQQVTLSCSPISGHRSVSWYQQTPGQGLQFLFEYFSETQRNKGNFPGRFSGRQFSNSRSEMNVSTLELGDSALYLCASSLFQSQETQYFGPGTRLLVL.

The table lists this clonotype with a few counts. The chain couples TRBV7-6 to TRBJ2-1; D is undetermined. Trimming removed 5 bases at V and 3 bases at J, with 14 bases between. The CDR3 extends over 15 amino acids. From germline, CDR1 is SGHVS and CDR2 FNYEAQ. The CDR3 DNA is TGTGCCAGCAGCCGCGGACCCTCGGGCTACAATGAGCAGTTCTTC. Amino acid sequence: CASSRGPSGYNEQFF.

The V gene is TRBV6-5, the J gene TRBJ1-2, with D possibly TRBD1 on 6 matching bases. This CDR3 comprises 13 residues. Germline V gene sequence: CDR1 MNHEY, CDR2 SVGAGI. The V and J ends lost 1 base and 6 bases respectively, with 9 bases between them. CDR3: CASSYYRANGYTF. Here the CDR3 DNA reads TGTGCCAGCAGTTACTACAGGGCGAATGGCTACACCTTC.

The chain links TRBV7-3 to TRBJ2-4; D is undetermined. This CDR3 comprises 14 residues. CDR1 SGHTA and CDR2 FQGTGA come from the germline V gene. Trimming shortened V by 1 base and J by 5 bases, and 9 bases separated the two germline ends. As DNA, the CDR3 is TGTGCCAGCAGCTTAAACAACCTGGAAAACATTCAGTACTTC. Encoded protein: CASSLNNLENIQYF.

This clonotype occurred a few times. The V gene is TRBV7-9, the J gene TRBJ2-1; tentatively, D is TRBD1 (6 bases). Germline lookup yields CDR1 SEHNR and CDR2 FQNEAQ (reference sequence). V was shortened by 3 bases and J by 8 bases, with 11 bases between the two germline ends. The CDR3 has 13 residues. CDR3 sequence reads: CASSLDSWYEQFF. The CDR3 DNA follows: TGTGCCAGCAGCTTGGACAGTTGGTATGAGCAGTTCTTC. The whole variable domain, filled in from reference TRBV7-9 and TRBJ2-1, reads DTGVSQNPRHKITKRGQNVTFRCDPISEHNRLYWYRQTLGQGPEFLTYFQNEAQLEKSRLLSDRFSAERPKGSFSTLEIQRTEQGDSAMYLCASSLDSWYEQFFGPGTRLTVL.

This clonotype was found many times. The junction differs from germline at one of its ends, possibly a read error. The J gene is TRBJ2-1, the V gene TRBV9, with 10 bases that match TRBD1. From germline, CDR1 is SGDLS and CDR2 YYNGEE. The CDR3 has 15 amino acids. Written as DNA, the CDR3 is TGCGCCAGCAGCTCAGGACAGGGGGCCTACAATGAGCAGTTCTTC. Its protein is CASSSGQGAYNEQFF.

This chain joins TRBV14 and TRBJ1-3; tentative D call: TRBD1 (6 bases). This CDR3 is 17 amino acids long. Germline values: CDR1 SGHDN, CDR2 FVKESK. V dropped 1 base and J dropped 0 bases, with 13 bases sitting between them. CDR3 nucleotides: TGTGCCAGCAGCCAAGTCCCGACAGGTCTCTCTGGAAACACCATATATTTT. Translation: CASSQVPTGLSGNTIYF. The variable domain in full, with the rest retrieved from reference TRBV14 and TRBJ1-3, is EAGVTQFPSHSVIEKGQTVTLRCDPISGHDNLYWYRRVMGKEIKFLLHFVKESKQDESGMPNNRFLAERTGGTYSTLKVQPAELEDSGVYFCASSQVPTGLSGNTIYFGEGSWLTVV.

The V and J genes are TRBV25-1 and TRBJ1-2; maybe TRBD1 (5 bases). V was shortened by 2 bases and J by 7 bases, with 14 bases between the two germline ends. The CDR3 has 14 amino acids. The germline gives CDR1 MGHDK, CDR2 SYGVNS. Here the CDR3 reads CASSEPGETSGYTF. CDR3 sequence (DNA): TGTGCCAGCAGTGAACCGGGGGAGACGAGTGGCTACACCTTC.

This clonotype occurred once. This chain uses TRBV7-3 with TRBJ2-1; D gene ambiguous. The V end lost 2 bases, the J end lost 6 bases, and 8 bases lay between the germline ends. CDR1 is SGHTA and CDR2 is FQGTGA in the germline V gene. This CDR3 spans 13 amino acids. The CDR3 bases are TGTGCCAGCAGCTTATCAACGGGCAATGAGCAGTTCTTC. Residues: CASSLSTGNEQFF.

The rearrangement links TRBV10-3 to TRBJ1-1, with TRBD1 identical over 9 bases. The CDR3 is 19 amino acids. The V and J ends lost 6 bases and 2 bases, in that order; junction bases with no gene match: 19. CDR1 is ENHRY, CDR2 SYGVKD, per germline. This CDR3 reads CAISDSLKQGALRNTEAFF. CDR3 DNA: TGTGCCATCAGCGACTCGCTTAAACAGGGGGCTCTGAGAAACACTGAAGCTTTCTTT.

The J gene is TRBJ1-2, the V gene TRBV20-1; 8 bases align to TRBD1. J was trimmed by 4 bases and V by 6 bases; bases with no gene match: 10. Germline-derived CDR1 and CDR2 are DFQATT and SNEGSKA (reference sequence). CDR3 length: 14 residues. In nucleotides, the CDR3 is TGCAGTGCGCCCCCCGGACAGGGAGGCTATGGCTACACCTTC. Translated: CSAPPGQGGYGYTF.

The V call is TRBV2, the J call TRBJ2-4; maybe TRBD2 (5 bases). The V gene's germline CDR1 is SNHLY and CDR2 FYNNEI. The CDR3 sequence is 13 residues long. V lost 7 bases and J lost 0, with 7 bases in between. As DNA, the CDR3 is TGTGCCAGCAAAGGAGGAGCCAAAAACATTCAGTACTTC. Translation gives CASKGGAKNIQYF.

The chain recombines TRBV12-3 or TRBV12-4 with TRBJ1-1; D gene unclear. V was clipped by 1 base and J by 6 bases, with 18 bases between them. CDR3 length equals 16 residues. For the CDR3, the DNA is TGTGCCAGCAGTTTAGAAAATGAACAGTCTTCGTCTGAAGCTTTCTTT. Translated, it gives CASSLENEQSSSEAFF.

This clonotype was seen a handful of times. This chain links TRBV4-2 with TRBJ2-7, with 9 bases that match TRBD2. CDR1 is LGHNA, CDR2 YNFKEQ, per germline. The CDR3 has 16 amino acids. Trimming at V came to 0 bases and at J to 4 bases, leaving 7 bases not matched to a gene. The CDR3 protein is CASSQDISGSGYEQYF. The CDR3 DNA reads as TGTGCCAGCAGCCAAGATATTAGCGGGAGTGGGTACGAGCAGTACTTC.